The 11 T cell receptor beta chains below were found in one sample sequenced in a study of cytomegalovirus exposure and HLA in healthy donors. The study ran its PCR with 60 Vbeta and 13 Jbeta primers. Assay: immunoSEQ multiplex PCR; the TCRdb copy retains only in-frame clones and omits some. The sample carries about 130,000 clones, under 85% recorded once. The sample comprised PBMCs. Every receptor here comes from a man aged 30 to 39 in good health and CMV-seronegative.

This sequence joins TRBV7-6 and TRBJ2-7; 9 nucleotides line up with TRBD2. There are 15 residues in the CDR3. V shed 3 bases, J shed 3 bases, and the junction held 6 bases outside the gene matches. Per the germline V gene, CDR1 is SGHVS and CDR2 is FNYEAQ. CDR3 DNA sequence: TGTGCCAGCAGCTTTGCTAGCGGGATAATCTACGAGCAGTACTTC. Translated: CASSFASGIIYEQYF. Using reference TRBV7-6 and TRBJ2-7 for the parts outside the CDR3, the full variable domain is GAGVSQSPRYKVTKRGQDVALRCDPISGHVSLYWYRQALGQGPEFLTYFNYEAQQDKSGLPNDRFSAERPEGSISTLTIQRTEQRDSAMYRCASSFASGIIYEQYFGPGTRLTVT.

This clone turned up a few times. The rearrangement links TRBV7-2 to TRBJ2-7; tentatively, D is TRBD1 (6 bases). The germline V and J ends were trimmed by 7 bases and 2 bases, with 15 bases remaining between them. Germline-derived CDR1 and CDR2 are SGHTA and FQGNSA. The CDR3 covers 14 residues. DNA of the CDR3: TGTGCCAGCACCTCCGGGACACCACCCTACGAGCAGTACTTC. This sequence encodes CASTSGTPPYEQYF.

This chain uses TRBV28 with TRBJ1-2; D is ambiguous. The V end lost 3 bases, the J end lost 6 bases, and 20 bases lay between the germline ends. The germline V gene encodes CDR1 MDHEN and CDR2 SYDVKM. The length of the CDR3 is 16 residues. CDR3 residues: CASSFRLTPGGDGYTF. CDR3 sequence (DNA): TGTGCCAGCAGTTTCCGACTGACCCCGGGTGGAGATGGCTACACCTTC.

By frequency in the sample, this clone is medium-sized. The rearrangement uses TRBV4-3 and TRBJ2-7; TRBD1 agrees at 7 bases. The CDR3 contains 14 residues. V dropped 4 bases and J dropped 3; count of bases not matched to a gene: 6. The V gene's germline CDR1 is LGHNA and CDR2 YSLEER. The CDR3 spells CASSPGTADYEQYF. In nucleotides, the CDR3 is TGCGCCAGCAGCCCCGGGACAGCGGACTACGAGCAGTACTTC.

This chain's CDR3 is CSVAYRVETEAFF. CDR3 sequence (DNA): TGCAGCGTAGCTTACAGGGTAGAAACTGAAGCTTTCTTT. The chain links TRBV29-1 to TRBJ1-1, with a possible D match to TRBD1 (6 bases). With 6 bases removed from V and 5 bases from J, the gap between germline ends came to 16 bases. The CDR3 extends over 13 amino acids. Germline loops: CDR1 SQVTM, CDR2 ANQGSEA.

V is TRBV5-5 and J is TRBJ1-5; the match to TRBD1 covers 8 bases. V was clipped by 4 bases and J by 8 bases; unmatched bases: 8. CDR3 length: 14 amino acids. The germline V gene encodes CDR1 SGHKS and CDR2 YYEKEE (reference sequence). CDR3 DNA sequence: TGTGCCAGCAGCGCCGGACAGGGCTATGAGCCCCAGCATTTT. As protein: CASSAGQGYEPQHF.

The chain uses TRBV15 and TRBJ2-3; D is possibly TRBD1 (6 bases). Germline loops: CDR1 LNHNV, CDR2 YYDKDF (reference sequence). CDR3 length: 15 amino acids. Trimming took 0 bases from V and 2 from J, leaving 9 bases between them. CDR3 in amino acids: CATSRETGTTDTQYF. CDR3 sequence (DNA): TGTGCCACCAGCAGAGAAACAGGGACCACAGATACGCAGTATTTT.

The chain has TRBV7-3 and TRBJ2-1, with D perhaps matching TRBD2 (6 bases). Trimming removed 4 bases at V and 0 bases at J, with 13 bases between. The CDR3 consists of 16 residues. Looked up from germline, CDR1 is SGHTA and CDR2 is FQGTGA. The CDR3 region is CASSSKTSPSYNEQFF. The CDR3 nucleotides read TGTGCCAGCAGCTCAAAAACTAGCCCCTCCTACAATGAGCAGTTCTTC.

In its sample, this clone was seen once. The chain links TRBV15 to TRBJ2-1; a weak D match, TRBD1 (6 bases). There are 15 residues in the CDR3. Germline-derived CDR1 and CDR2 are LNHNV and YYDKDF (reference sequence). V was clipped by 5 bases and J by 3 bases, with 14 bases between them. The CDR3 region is CATSGGQPYYNEQFF. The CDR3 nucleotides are TGTGCCACCAGCGGCGGACAGCCGTACTACAATGAGCAGTTCTTC. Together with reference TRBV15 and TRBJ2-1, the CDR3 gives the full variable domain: DAMVIQNPRYQVTQFGKPVTLSCSQTLNHNVMYWYQQKSSQAPKLLFHYYDKDFNNEADTPDNFQSRRPNTSFCFLDIRSPGLGDTAMYLCATSGGQPYYNEQFFGPGTRLTVL.

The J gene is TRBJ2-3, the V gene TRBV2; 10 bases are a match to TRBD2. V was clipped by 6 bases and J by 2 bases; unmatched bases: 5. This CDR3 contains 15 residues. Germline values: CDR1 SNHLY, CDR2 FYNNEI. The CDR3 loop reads CASRQLAGSTDTQYF. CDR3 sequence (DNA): TGTGCCAGCAGGCAACTAGCGGGGTCCACAGATACGCAGTATTTT.

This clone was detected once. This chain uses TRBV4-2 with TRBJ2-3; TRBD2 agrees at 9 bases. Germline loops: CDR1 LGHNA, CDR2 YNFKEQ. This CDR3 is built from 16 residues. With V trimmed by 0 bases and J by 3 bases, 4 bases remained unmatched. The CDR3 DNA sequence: TGTGCCAGCAGCCAAGACGGCGGGGGGGGGACAGATACGCAGTATTTT. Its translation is CASSQDGGGGTDTQYF.